The sequence of this T cell receptor (beta chain) was determined in a study of response to subunit inactivated influenza vaccine (dated by TCRdb to the late 2010s). About the investigation overall: To follow how T cells responded to a trivalent subunit inactivated influenza vaccine, the researchers relied on deep quantitative profiling of the T cell receptor repertoire.

This clonotype was seen more than once but under ten times. No cognate antigen has been identified for it. No base-level quality is on record; no much larger clone is a single base apart. Libraries were prepared through RT-PCR. Sequenced using an Illumina HiSeq 2500. TCRdb redid the processing of the public reads, applying fastp at Q25 and MiXCR, and retained in-frame beta chains. Under each unique CDR3 protein, matching rows form one entry showing the most common genes and DNA. This sample has roughly 670,000 distinct CDR3 sequences in its table, and 14% of those were observed once. Of the sample, 7.6% falls within the top ten clones. General conclusions and limits of the study: It was suggested by the authors that each seasonal influenza vaccination may recruit only a limited number of new T cells.

At the junction V is shortened by 6 bases and J by 6 bases, with 9 bases in between. The CDR3, cysteine through phenylalanine, is 13 amino acids long. The read is trimmed to its CDR3 DNA, 39 bases read in frame from base 1. This clonotype was obtained from a middle-aged man who received an inactivated influenza vaccine. Donor details come from another sample of the same person, matched by shared clones. The specimen was PBMCs from blood, collected less than 15 days before vaccination. The chain joins TRBV12-3 or TRBV12-4 to TRBJ1-6; no D gene is confidently identified. The nucleotide sequence is given as TGTGCCAGCAGCCGCTCCCGTAATTCACCCCTCCACTTT. Its protein is CASSRSRNSPLHF.